The 13 T cell receptor beta chains below come from one sample, sequenced in a study of blood T cell repertoires in COVID-19 (dated by TCRdb to between 2020 and 2021). The library relied on the immunoSEQ multiplex PCR assay. The source is immuneACCESS, and TCRdb retained only in-frame sequences with V and J called. Part of the clones is not carried over; for the studies checked, unresolved V genes explain less than half of this, and the remainder is unexplained. This sample holds about 160,000 clones; over 75% were observed only once. Of the sample, about 10% falls within the top ten clones. The source material was peripheral blood. The receptor source for this set is a man aged 55-75 years with active or convalescent COVID-19.

The rearrangement links TRBV6-6 to TRBJ2-7, with 7 bases identical to TRBD2. J was trimmed by 3 bases and V by 6 bases; bases with no gene match: 11. The CDR3 spans 15 residues. Germline V gives CDR1 MNHNY, CDR2 SVGAGI (reference sequence). CDR3: CASRVGGNGNYEQYF. The CDR3 DNA sequence: TGTGCCAGCAGGGTGGGAGGGAATGGGAACTACGAGCAGTACTTC.

The rearrangement uses TRBV4-2 and TRBJ2-3, with 7 bases that match TRBD2. The CDR3 totals 17 residues. Losses at the gene ends were 0 bases for V and 0 bases for J; bases not matched to a gene: 6. The germline gives CDR1 LGHNA, CDR2 YNFKEQ. The CDR3 spells CASSQDPAGPSTDTQYF. DNA of the CDR3: TGTGCCAGCAGCCAAGATCCAGCGGGACCTAGCACAGATACGCAGTATTTT.

The V call is TRBV7-3, the J call TRBJ1-1; a weak D match, TRBD1 (5 bases). This CDR3 comprises 13 residues. CDR1 and CDR2 (germline): SGHTA, FQGTGA. Trimming took off 4 bases at V and 0 bases at J, with 6 bases between the two ends. The CDR3 loop reads CASSSTVNTEAFF. The CDR3 coding sequence is TGTGCCAGCAGCTCGACAGTGAACACTGAAGCTTTCTTT. The full variable domain, completed using reference TRBV7-3 and TRBJ1-1, is GAGVSQTPSNKVTEKGKYVELRCDPISGHTALYWYRQSLGQGPEFLIYFQGTGAADDSGLPNDRFFAVRPEGSVSTLKIQRTERGDSAVYLCASSSTVNTEAFFGQGTRLTVV.

The chain links TRBV7-2 to TRBJ2-5, with a possible D match to TRBD2 (6 bases). The CDR3 loop spans 15 amino acids. Trimming shortened V by 1 base and J by 6 bases, and 15 bases separated the two germline ends. Per germline, CDR1 SGHTA and CDR2 FQGNSA. CDR3: CASSLDGGAGKTQYF. The CDR3, as DNA: TGTGCCAGCAGCTTAGACGGGGGTGCAGGGAAGACCCAGTACTTC.

The gene calls are TRBV25-1 and TRBJ1-5; TRBD1 might be the D (5 bases). Germline V CDR1 and CDR2: MGHDK, SYGVNS. The CDR3 runs to 14 residues. The V gene lost 1 base and the J gene lost 8 bases, with 12 bases spanning the gap. CDR3 sequence: CASSEFRDGKPQHF. The CDR3, as DNA: TGTGCCAGCAGTGAATTCAGGGATGGCAAGCCCCAGCATTTT.

The chain is built from TRBV2 and TRBJ1-4; maybe TRBD1 (6 bases). V gave up 6 bases and J gave up 7 bases, with 15 bases separating them. Germline CDR1 SNHLY, CDR2 FYNNEI. This CDR3 spans 14 amino acids. CDR3 amino acids: CASSQGGRAEKLFF. CDR3 DNA sequence: TGTGCCAGCAGCCAAGGGGGGAGGGCTGAAAAACTGTTTTTT.

The chain links TRBV6-6 to TRBJ1-5; D perhaps matches TRBD1 (5 bases). This CDR3 is built from 14 residues. V was pared by 0 bases and J by 5 bases, with 8 bases between. Germline V lookup: CDR1 MNHNY, CDR2 SVGAGI (reference sequence). This CDR3 reads CASSYSGGDQPQHF. In DNA, the CDR3 is TGTGCCAGCAGTTACTCCGGGGGGGATCAGCCCCAGCATTTT.

This clone was counted between two and nine times. V gene TRBV27 combines with J gene TRBJ2-7; 9 bases agree with TRBD1. CDR3 size: 14 residues. The V and J ends lost 5 bases and 2 bases, in that order; junction bases with no gene match: 4. In germline, CDR1 is MNHEY, CDR2 SMNVEV (reference sequence). Written as DNA, the CDR3 is TGTGCCAGCAGTCCGACAGGGGGGCCCTACGAGCAGTACTTC. Translated: CASSPTGGPYEQYF.

J is TRBJ2-1 and V is TRBV6-4; 10 bases match TRBD2. V was pared by 6 bases and J by 8 bases, with 10 bases of the junction left unmatched. The CDR3 sequence is 15 residues long. Germline loops: CDR1 MRHNA, CDR2 SNTAGT. The CDR3 spells CASSQPASGSDEQFF. Here the CDR3 DNA reads TGTGCCAGCAGCCAACCTGCTAGCGGGAGCGATGAGCAGTTCTTC.

CDR3 nucleotides: TGTGCCAGCAGCTTAGACAGACCAGAGAACACTGAAGCTTTCTTT. It specifies CASSLDRPENTEAFF. The rearrangement links TRBV6-5 to TRBJ1-1, with D maybe TRBD1 (5 bases). This CDR3 has 15 amino acids. The germline V gene encodes CDR1 MNHEY and CDR2 SVGAGI. V gave up 6 bases and J gave up 1 base, with 15 bases separating them.

This clone was detected a few times. The CDR3 loop reads CASSLAVNTGELFF. CDR3 sequence (DNA): TGTGCCAGCAGTTTGGCGGTAAACACCGGGGAGCTGTTTTTT. This chain connects TRBV27 to TRBJ2-2; D uncertain. V was cut by 3 bases and J by 2 bases, with 7 bases left in between. The CDR3 runs to 14 residues. The germline V gene has CDR1 MNHEY and CDR2 SMNVEV (reference sequence).

The V call is TRBV7-6, the J call TRBJ2-2, with TRBD1 identical over 7 bases. The CDR3 has 14 amino acids. V lost 6 bases, J lost 4 bases, and 5 bases stayed unmatched. Germline V CDR1 and CDR2: SGHVS, FNYEAQ. CDR3 sequence reads: CASRETGVTGELFF. The CDR3, as DNA: TGTGCCAGCAGGGAAACAGGGGTCACCGGGGAGCTGTTTTTT.

V usage is TRBV5-5 and J usage is TRBJ2-1; TRBD2 agrees at 11 bases. The germline CDR1 and CDR2 sequences are SGHKS and YYEKEE (reference sequence). Losses at the gene ends were 2 bases for V and 10 bases for J; bases not matched to a gene: 8. This CDR3 spans 15 amino acids. CDR3 amino acids: CASSFSGRGDGEQFF. The CDR3 nucleotides read TGTGCCAGCAGCTTTAGCGGGAGGGGAGATGGCGAGCAGTTCTTC.